Presented here are 28 T cell receptor beta chains from one specimen sequenced in a study of cytomegalovirus exposure and HLA in healthy donors. PCR involved 60 Vbeta and 13 Jbeta primers. Assay: immunoSEQ multiplex PCR; the TCRdb copy retains only in-frame clones and omits some. Among some 93,000 clones listed, 55% to 70% were seen once. Sequenced material: PBMCs. The receptors were sampled from a boy younger than 18 in good health and CMV-seropositive.

The CDR3 bases are TGCGCCAGCAGCTGGCGGGGGGGCCTCGACCGGGAGCTGTTTTTT. Protein: CASSWRGGLDRELFF. The J gene is TRBJ2-2, the V gene TRBV5-1; 9 nucleotides match TRBD2. Germline assignment: CDR1 SGHRS and CDR2 YFSETQ. Trimming cost V 3 bases and J 9 bases; bases outside gene matches: 9. The length of the CDR3 is 15 residues.

The chain has TRBV5-1 and TRBJ1-1, with TRBD1 matching over 10 bases. Germline values: CDR1 SGHRS, CDR2 YFSETQ. The CDR3 contains 18 residues. V was pared by 0 bases and J by 2 bases, with 10 bases of the junction left unmatched. The CDR3 DNA sequence: TGCGCCAGCAGCTTGGTTTGGACAGGGGGACTTCGAAACACTGAAGCTTTCTTT. Its translation: CASSLVWTGGLRNTEAFF.

A few counts support this clone. The chain recombines TRBV6-1 with TRBJ2-3; 8 nucleotides line up with TRBD1. CDR3 size: 14 residues. Germline V gene data show CDR1 as MNHNS and CDR2 as SASEGT. With V trimmed by 6 bases and J by 0 bases, 2 bases remained unmatched. The CDR3 DNA reads as TGTGCCAGCAGGCGGGACAGGAGCACAGATACGCAGTATTTT. It specifies CASRRDRSTDTQYF.

This chain joins TRBV30 and TRBJ1-4, with D perhaps matching TRBD1 (5 bases). V shed 2 bases and J shed 3 bases, with 10 bases lying between them. This CDR3 spans 14 amino acids. The germline CDR1 and CDR2 sequences are GTSNPN and SVGIG (reference sequence). CDR3 sequence (DNA): TGTGCCTGGAGTTGGGGAGGGGCTAATGAAAAACTGTTTTTT. This gives the protein CAWSWGGANEKLFF.

The rearrangement uses TRBV2 and TRBJ2-1; TRBD1 matches at 9 bases. Germline CDR1 reads SNHLY; CDR2 reads FYNNEI. Trimming cost V 7 bases and J 7 bases; bases outside gene matches: 14. CDR3 length: 16 residues. The CDR3 bases are TGTGCCAGCACCCTTCAACCGGGACAGGGTGTTAATGAGCAGTTCTTC. This sequence encodes CASTLQPGQGVNEQFF.

The chain combines TRBV30 with TRBJ1-5, with 7 positions matching TRBD1. After removal of 0 bases from V and 4 bases from J, the junction contained 3 bases not matched to a gene. Germline V gives CDR1 GTSNPN, CDR2 SVGIG (reference sequence). CDR3 size: 14 residues. This chain's CDR3 is CAWSVTGVNQPQHF. As DNA, the CDR3 is TGTGCCTGGAGTGTAACAGGGGTGAATCAGCCCCAGCATTTT. Drawing the rest from reference TRBV30 and TRBJ1-5, the complete variable domain is SQTIHQWPATLVQPVGSPLSLECTVEGTSNPNLYWYRQAAGRGLQLLFYSVGIGQISSEVPQNLSASRPQDRQFILSSKKLLLSDSGFYLCAWSVTGVNQPQHFGDGTRLSIL.

This chain links TRBV19 with TRBJ1-5, with a tentative D call TRBD1 (5 bases). Between the trimmed V and J ends, which lost 2 bases and 1 base, there was a span of 15 bases. Germline CDR1 is LNHDA and CDR2 is SQIVND (reference sequence). CDR3 length: 17 amino acids. As DNA, the CDR3 is TGTGCCAGTAGTATACTCCTTGCGGGGCTCAGCAATCAGCCCCAGCATTTT. Residues: CASSILLAGLSNQPQHF.

CDR3 region: CASSDRGYSGNTIYF. CDR3 nucleotide sequence: TGTGCCAGCAGTGACAGGGGGTACTCTGGAAACACCATATATTTT. This chain connects TRBV2 to TRBJ1-3; TRBD1 agrees at 7 bases. The CDR3 has 15 amino acids. Trimming removed 3 bases from V and 0 bases from J; junction bases left unmatched: 2. Per germline, CDR1 SNHLY and CDR2 FYNNEI. Full variable domain (remainder filled in from reference TRBV2 and TRBJ1-3): EPEVTQTPSHQVTQMGQEVILRCVPISNHLYFYWYRQILGQKVEFLVSFYNNEISEKSEIFDDQFSVERPDGSNFTLKIRSTKLEDSAMYFCASSDRGYSGNTIYFGEGSWLTVV.

The CDR3 is CASSPGQGVVTGELFF. CDR3 bases: TGCGCCAGCAGCCCCGGACAGGGTGTCGTGACCGGGGAGCTGTTTTTT. The V gene is TRBV5-1, the J gene TRBJ2-2; the match to TRBD1 covers 8 bases. The CDR3 sequence is 16 residues long. The trim removed 4 bases at V and 5 bases at J, leaving 10 bases unmatched. Germline V gives CDR1 SGHRS, CDR2 YFSETQ.

The gene calls are TRBV5-6 and TRBJ2-3; D unresolved. The V and J ends lost 4 bases and 2 bases respectively, with 5 bases between them. The CDR3 spans 12 residues. Per germline, CDR1 SGHDT and CDR2 YYEEEE. The CDR3 spells CASSPYTDTQYF. The DNA of the CDR3 is TGTGCCAGCAGCCCTTACACAGATACGCAGTATTTT.

The rearrangement links TRBV5-1 to TRBJ2-3, with TRBD2 as a possible D gene (6 bases). This CDR3 spans 15 amino acids. Germline V lookup: CDR1 SGHRS, CDR2 YFSETQ. V shed 2 bases and J shed 2 bases, with 12 bases lying between them. CDR3 region: CASSLSAGITDTQYF. The CDR3 DNA is TGCGCCAGCAGCTTATCCGCGGGGATCACAGATACGCAGTATTTT.

This chain connects TRBV5-1 to TRBJ2-3, with D perhaps TRBD2 (6 bases). V lost 5 bases to trimming and J lost 6 bases, with 16 bases between them. Germline V CDR1 and CDR2: SGHRS, YFSETQ. The CDR3 consists of 14 residues. CDR3 amino acids: CASSSNQEGDTQYF. The CDR3 DNA is TGCGCCAGCAGTTCGAACCAGGAGGGGGATACGCAGTATTTT.

The V call is TRBV19, the J call TRBJ2-1; 9 nucleotides agree with TRBD1. V lost 6 bases to trimming and J lost 3 bases; unmatched junction nucleotides: 6. The CDR3 contains 15 residues. The germline gives CDR1 LNHDA, CDR2 SQIVND (reference sequence). The CDR3 DNA follows: TGTGCCAGTAGGAAAGGGGACAGGGACTACAATGAGCAGTTCTTC. It encodes CASRKGDRDYNEQFF.

The CDR3 loop is CASSFRGPPTTNEKLFF. The CDR3 region has the DNA TGTGCCAGCAGCTTCAGGGGCCCCCCAACGACTAATGAAAAACTGTTTTTT. V is TRBV5-6 and J is TRBJ1-4; maybe TRBD1 (6 bases). This CDR3 spans 17 amino acids. Germline loops: CDR1 SGHDT, CDR2 YYEEEE. Deletions cut 2 bases from V and 2 bases from J, with 16 bases between.

This clone was picked up a small number of times. The chain uses TRBV5-4 and TRBJ2-5, with D tentatively TRBD1 (6 bases). Germline values: CDR1 SGHNT, CDR2 YYREEE (reference sequence). Deletions cut 2 bases from V and 0 bases from J, with 8 bases between. The CDR3 extends over 14 amino acids. CDR3 bases: TGTGCCAGCAGCTTCAGGGACAACCAAGAGACCCAGTACTTC. It codes for CASSFRDNQETQYF.

The rearrangement joins TRBV7-3 to TRBJ1-1; tentative D call: TRBD1 (5 bases). The germline gives CDR1 SGHTA, CDR2 FQGTGA. CDR3 length equals 17 residues. Deletions cut 1 base from V and 4 bases from J, with 19 bases between. CDR3: CASSLNPPVGGGTEAFF. DNA of the CDR3: TGTGCCAGCAGCTTAAACCCCCCTGTTGGGGGAGGCACTGAAGCTTTCTTT. The full variable domain, in which reference TRBV7-3 and TRBJ1-1 provide the parts outside the CDR3, is GAGVSQTPSNKVTEKGKYVELRCDPISGHTALYWYRQSLGQGPEFLIYFQGTGAADDSGLPNDRFFAVRPEGSVSTLKIQRTERGDSAVYLCASSLNPPVGGGTEAFFGQGTRLTVV.

V is TRBV4-3 and J is TRBJ2-7; TRBD2 matches 12 bases. This CDR3 is 16 amino acids long. V was clipped by 2 bases and J by 5 bases; unmatched bases: 7. Germline CDR1 is LGHNA and CDR2 is YSLEER. As DNA, the CDR3 is TGCGCCAGCAGCCAAAGTGCTAGGACTAGCGGGAACGAGCAGTACTTC. This gives the protein CASSQSARTSGNEQYF.

This clone has only one observation. Sequence at one end of the junction differs from germline and may be a read error. Additional DNA sequences in this sample encode the identical CDR3. The chain recombines TRBV5-6 with TRBJ1-2, with D tentatively TRBD1 (6 bases). The length of the CDR3 is 13 residues. The V gene's germline CDR1 is SGHDT and CDR2 YYEEEE. The CDR3 spells CASSLGTVYGYPF. CDR3 DNA: TGTGCCAGCAGCTTGGGGACAGTCTATGGCTACCCCTTC.

The CDR3, as DNA: TGTGCCAGCAGCTTCCGGACAGGGAAGGAAAAACTGTTTTTT. Amino acid sequence: CASSFRTGKEKLFF. This rearrangement joins TRBV11-2 to TRBJ1-4; 8 bases align to TRBD1. CDR3 length: 14 amino acids. Trimming removed 3 bases from V and 8 bases from J; junction bases left unmatched: 5. Per germline, CDR1 SGHAT and CDR2 FQNNGV.

DNA of the CDR3: TGTGCCTGGAGTGTACTGGAGCGGGTAGGCACCATATATTTT. Its protein is CAWSVLERVGTIYF. The chain recombines TRBV30 with TRBJ1-3; no clear D gene. This CDR3 spans 14 amino acids. Trimming left V 0 bases short and J 9 bases short, with 15 bases between. CDR1 is GTSNPN, CDR2 SVGIG, per germline (reference sequence).

The rearrangement links TRBV7-2 to TRBJ2-7, with 12 bases aligning to TRBD2. This CDR3 is built from 14 residues. Germline CDR1 is SGHTA and CDR2 is FQGNSA. V was clipped by 5 bases and J by 4 bases; unmatched bases: 3. The CDR3, as DNA: TGTGCCAGCAGCCCACTAGCGGGGGGTTACGAGCAGTACTTC. Protein: CASSPLAGGYEQYF.

This clone occurred a few times. The rearrangement links TRBV7-9 to TRBJ2-1, with 9 bases identical to TRBD1. CDR3 length equals 13 residues. Germline trimming cut 5 bases from V and 8 bases from J; bases unmatched to any gene: 4. The germline CDR1 and CDR2 sequences are SEHNR and FQNEAQ (reference sequence). The CDR3 DNA reads TGTGCCAGCAGCCGGGGACAGGGTTATGAGCAGTTCTTC. Protein product: CASSRGQGYEQFF.

In its sample, this clone was seen a few times. The gene calls are TRBV7-2 and TRBJ1-1; D perhaps matches TRBD1 (5 bases). Trimming stripped 0 bases from V and 3 bases from J, with 5 bases between. The germline V gene has CDR1 SGHTA and CDR2 FQGNSA. The CDR3 covers 13 residues. CDR3 sequence: CASSLAGDTEAFF. The CDR3 DNA sequence: TGTGCCAGCAGCTTAGCAGGGGACACTGAAGCTTTCTTT.

There are a few counts of this clone. The chain uses TRBV18 and TRBJ2-7, with D hard to call. Germline-derived CDR1 and CDR2 are KGHSH and LQKENI. This CDR3 comprises 13 residues. The V end was cut by 3 bases, the J end by 6 bases, with 12 bases between. DNA for the CDR3: TGTGCCAGCTCACCCGGTCGCGTCGCCGAGCAGTACTTC. Its protein is CASSPGRVAEQYF. The variable domain in full, completed from reference TRBV18 and TRBJ2-7, reads NAGVMQNPRHLVRRRGQEARLRCSPMKGHSHVYWYRQLPEEGLKFMVYLQKENIIDESGMPKERFSAEFPKEGPSILRIQQVVRGDSAAYFCASSPGRVAEQYFGPGTRLTVT.

This clone was seen a single time. The J gene is TRBJ2-2, the V gene TRBV9, with no clear D. V dropped 0 bases and J dropped 6 bases, with 6 bases sitting between them. The germline CDR1 and CDR2 sequences are SGDLS and YYNGEE. CDR3 length: 13 amino acids. The CDR3 coding sequence is TGTGCCAGCAGCGTAGATCCCGCCGGGGAGCTGTTTTTT. The encoded protein is CASSVDPAGELFF. The variable domain in full, completed from reference TRBV9 and TRBJ2-2, reads DSGVTQTPKHLITATGQRVTLRCSPRSGDLSVYWYQQSLDQGLQFLIQYYNGEERAKGNILERFSAQQFPDLHSELNLSSLELGDSALYFCASSVDPAGELFFGEGSRLTVL.

The chain combines TRBV4-3 with TRBJ1-1; D is possibly TRBD1 (5 bases). V gave up 0 bases and J gave up 4 bases, with 12 bases separating them. CDR1 and CDR2 (germline): LGHNA, YSLEER. This CDR3 is 15 amino acids long. The CDR3 loop is CASSQDLRGGTEAFF. The DNA for the CDR3 is TGCGCCAGCAGCCAAGATCTACGGGGGGGCACTGAAGCTTTCTTT.

This clone was seen just once. The gene calls are TRBV25-1 and TRBJ1-1; no clear D gene. Germline V lookup: CDR1 MGHDK, CDR2 SYGVNS. Deletions cut 2 bases from V and 10 bases from J, with 8 bases between. This CDR3 contains 11 residues. CDR3: CASSEGRRAFF. The DNA of the CDR3 is TGTGCCAGCAGTGAAGGGCGTAGAGCTTTCTTT.

The V gene is TRBV7-8, the J gene TRBJ2-7, with 9 bases that match TRBD1. The CDR3 sequence is 14 residues long. Germline CDR1 reads SGHVS; CDR2 reads FQNEAQ. V lost 3 bases, J lost 5 bases, and 5 bases stayed unmatched. CDR3 sequence reads: CASSFRDRAHEQYF. Written as DNA, the CDR3 is TGTGCCAGCAGCTTCCGGGACAGGGCCCACGAGCAGTACTTC.